These 3 T cell receptor beta chains were all obtained from the same sample, sequenced in a study of Ad26.COV2.S vaccination and SARS-CoV-2 variants. Treatment described: around 19 received Ad26.COV2.S at low or high dose, single or two shots; five or six received placebo; per-sample allocation not given. Samples were taken on day 63 after the first vaccine or placebo injection. Sequencing used immunoSEQ multiplex PCR; TCRdb keeps in-frame clones, though not all of them. The data show roughly 700,000 clones, more than 80% seen once. Sample: peripheral blood, taken in a trial of Ad26.COV2.S vaccine versus placebo. The receptors shown here come from a person between 18 and 60 years old who received the Ad26.COV2.S COVID-19 vaccine or a placebo.

The rearrangement links TRBV30 to TRBJ2-1; D is possibly TRBD1 or TRBD2 (5 bases each). V lost 1 base and J 0 bases, leaving 7 bases between the germline ends. CDR1 is GTSNPN, CDR2 SVGIG, per germline (reference sequence). There are 14 residues in the CDR3. The CDR3 DNA reads TGTGCCTGGAGTGGGGACCCCTCCTACAATGAGCAGTTCTTC. Its protein is CAWSGDPSYNEQFF. The full variable domain, completed using reference TRBV30 and TRBJ2-1, is SQTIHQWPATLVQPVGSPLSLECTVEGTSNPNLYWYRQAAGRGLQLLFYSVGIGQISSEVPQNLSASRPQDRQFILSSKKLLLSDSGFYLCAWSGDPSYNEQFFGPGTRLTVL.

This clone has a handful of counts. This chain joins TRBV6-6 and TRBJ2-2; TRBD1 or TRBD2 may be the D gene (5 bases each). Germline V lookup: CDR1 MNHNY, CDR2 SVGAGI (reference sequence). This CDR3 has 12 amino acids. The V gene lost 8 bases and the J gene lost 4 bases, with 8 bases spanning the gap. CDR3 amino acids: CASGAGTGELFF. The CDR3 coding sequence is TGTGCCAGCGGGGCGGGCACCGGGGAGCTGTTTTTT.

CDR3 sequence reads: CASSLWGAGELFF. CDR3 nucleotides: TGTGCCAGCAGCTTATGGGGGGCCGGGGAGCTGTTTTTT. V is TRBV6-6 and J is TRBJ2-2; D perhaps matches TRBD2 (6 bases). The germline V and J ends were trimmed by 6 bases and 6 bases, with 11 bases remaining between them. The CDR3 is made up of 13 amino acids. Per germline, CDR1 MNHNY and CDR2 SVGAGI (reference sequence).